This T cell receptor (beta chain) originates from a study of CD8 T cells in Susac syndrome. A quantity of about 0.5 to 1 ug RNA underwent reverse transcription using random hexamers. One entry per CDR3 protein results from TCRdb running MiXCR on the immunoSEQ multiplex PCR reads. The table lists approximately 230,000 distinct CDR3 sequences, 93% of them singletons. Germline CDR1 and CDR2: LGHDT and YNNKEL (reference sequence). The V segment lost 1 base and the J segment 0 bases; nucleotides outside the gene matches: 6. This CDR3 comprises 17 residues. The receptor was isolated from a human donor with multiple sclerosis. Sample: CD4+ T cells from PBMCs. V is TRBV3-1 and J is TRBJ2-1; 7 bases map to TRBD2. The CDR3 nucleotides read TGTGCCAGCAGCCAAGGCCCAGGCGGGAGCTCCTACAATGAGCAGTTCTTC. Translation: CASSQGPGGSSYNEQFF.